The 25 T cell receptor beta chains reported below all come from one sample, sequenced in a study of Ad26.COV2.S vaccination and SARS-CoV-2 variants. Using immunoSEQ multiplex PCR, the repertoire was profiled, and TCRdb retains in-frame clones only, with some absent. The data contain about 250,000 clones, around 87% of them singletons. This sample's treatment: over 15 received Ad26.COV2.S at low or high dose, single or two shots; about 5 received placebo; per-sample allocation not given. It was on day 63 after the first vaccine or placebo injection that samples were taken. The material was peripheral blood, obtained in a trial of Ad26.COV2.S vaccine versus placebo. These TCRs come from a person between 18 and 59 years old who received the Ad26.COV2.S COVID-19 vaccine or a placebo.

This sequence joins TRBV28 and TRBJ1-2; the match to TRBD1 covers 7 bases. From germline, CDR1 is MDHEN and CDR2 SYDVKM. This CDR3 comprises 13 residues. The junction had 5 bases not matched to a gene; V was cut back by 5 bases and J by 5 bases. CDR3 nucleotide sequence: TGTGCCAGCAGTGGGGGACAGCGGTATGGCTACACCTTC. This encodes CASSGGQRYGYTF.

On this clone: Additional DNA sequences in this sample encode the identical CDR3. The CDR3 is CASSLEGSTEAFF. DNA for the CDR3: TGCGCCAGCAGCTTGGAGGGGAGCACTGAAGCTTTCTTT. The chain carries TRBV5-1 and TRBJ1-1; D may be TRBD1 (5 bases). Per the germline V gene, CDR1 is SGHRS and CDR2 is YFSETQ. The CDR3 loop spans 13 amino acids. Trimming removed 0 bases from V and 4 bases from J, with 7 bases in between.

J is TRBJ1-5 and V is TRBV5-1, with 7 bases identical to TRBD1. J lost 7 bases, V lost 0 bases, and 7 bases had no gene match. The CDR3 is 15 residues long. Germline V gene lookup returns CDR1 SGHRS and CDR2 YFSETQ. CDR3 loop: CASSLGEGAGQPQHF. For the CDR3, the DNA is TGCGCCAGCAGCTTGGGTGAGGGGGCAGGCCAGCCCCAGCATTTT.

This chain connects TRBV7-7 to TRBJ2-1; 8 positions match TRBD2. There are 15 residues in the CDR3. The germline gives CDR1 SSHAT, CDR2 FNYEAQ (reference sequence). The V segment lost 0 bases and the J segment 8 bases; nucleotides outside the gene matches: 6. The CDR3 protein is CASSLAYSGDDEQFF. CDR3 DNA: TGTGCCAGCAGCTTAGCGTATAGCGGGGACGATGAGCAGTTCTTC. Looking up the rest from reference TRBV7-7 and TRBJ2-1 gives the full variable domain: GAGVSQSPRYKVTKRGQDVTLRCDPISSHATLYWYQQALGQGPEFLTYFNYEAQPDKSGLPSDRFSAERPEGSISTLTIQRTEQRDSAMYRCASSLAYSGDDEQFFGPGTRLTVL.

The rearrangement links TRBV11-2 to TRBJ2-7; TRBD1 matches at 9 bases. V shed 3 bases, J shed 3 bases, and the junction held 9 bases outside the gene matches. CDR1 and CDR2 from the germline V gene are SGHAT and FQNNGV. The CDR3 has 16 amino acids. The CDR3 sequence: CASSFAGTGSNYEQYF. The CDR3 DNA sequence: TGTGCCAGCAGCTTCGCCGGGACAGGGAGCAACTACGAGCAGTACTTC.

The chain recombines TRBV30 with TRBJ1-1, with a tentative D call TRBD1 (6 bases). V was clipped by 0 bases and J by 6 bases, with 20 bases between them. Germline CDR1 and CDR2: GTSNPN and SVGIG (reference sequence). This CDR3 comprises 16 residues. CDR3 sequence reads: CAWSVSRLGGHAEAFF. The CDR3 nucleotides are TGTGCCTGGAGTGTATCTCGGTTGGGGGGGCACGCTGAAGCTTTCTTT.

The J gene is TRBJ1-5, the V gene TRBV6-1; no clear D gene. The CDR3 spans 13 residues. Germline loops: CDR1 MNHNS, CDR2 SASEGT. The germline V and J ends were trimmed by 3 bases and 7 bases, with 10 bases remaining between them. The CDR3 DNA follows: TGTGCCAGCAGTGACAGGCGGAGACAGCCCCAGCATTTT. This gives the protein CASSDRRRQPQHF.

The chain employs TRBV18 and TRBJ1-2; D is possibly TRBD1 (6 bases). This CDR3 region has 16 residues. Between the trimmed V and J ends, which lost 4 bases and 5 bases, there was a span of 20 bases. CDR1 and CDR2 from the germline V gene are KGHSH and LQKENI. The CDR3 region has the DNA TGTGCCAGCTCACGGACACAGGGAGATGGGGGATATGGCTACACCTTC. It is translated as CASSRTQGDGGYGYTF.

This chain connects TRBV11-2 to TRBJ2-7; D perhaps matches TRBD1 (5 bases). Germline V CDR1 and CDR2: SGHAT, FQNNGV. V was pared by 3 bases and J by 7 bases, with 7 bases between. This CDR3 region has 11 residues. CDR3 coding DNA: TGTGCCAGCAGCTTCTCAGGGGAGCAGTACTTC. Its protein product is CASSFSGEQYF.

V and J are TRBV3-1 (or the pseudogene TRBV3-2) and TRBJ2-5; D unresolved. Germline CDR1 LGHDT, CDR2 YNNKEL (reference sequence). Trimming shortened V by 8 bases and J by 4 bases, and 2 bases separated the two germline ends. There are 9 residues in the CDR3. The CDR3 coding sequence is TGTGCCAGCGGAGAGACCCAGTACTTC. Encoded protein: CASGETQYF.

The chain couples TRBV5-4 to TRBJ2-1, with D possibly being TRBD1 (6 bases). The CDR3 contains 14 residues. Trimming removed 7 bases from V and 5 bases from J, with 16 bases in between. Germline lookup yields CDR1 SGHNT and CDR2 YYREEE (reference sequence). CDR3 region: CASASRDTNNEQFF. DNA for the CDR3: TGTGCCAGCGCATCAAGGGACACGAACAATGAGCAGTTCTTC.

The gene calls are TRBV30 and TRBJ2-7; D perhaps matches TRBD2 (5 bases). V lost 0 bases and J 2 bases, leaving 11 bases between the germline ends. CDR3 length equals 14 residues. The germline V gene has CDR1 GTSNPN and CDR2 SVGIG (reference sequence). The CDR3 loop reads CAWSVTGFTYEQYF. DNA of the CDR3: TGTGCCTGGAGTGTTACGGGATTTACCTACGAGCAGTACTTC.

On this clone: Within the sample, other DNA sequences also encode this same CDR3. The chain combines TRBV5-1 with TRBJ2-1, with 13 bases identical to TRBD2. The CDR3 contains 15 residues. Germline assignment: CDR1 SGHRS and CDR2 YFSETQ. Losses at the gene ends were 4 bases for V and 7 bases for J; bases not matched to a gene: 5. CDR3 protein: CASSELAGGPNEQFF. Written as DNA, the CDR3 is TGCGCCAGCAGCGAACTAGCGGGGGGGCCAAATGAGCAGTTCTTC.

The chain has TRBV6-6 and TRBJ1-6; 9 bases fit TRBD1. V dropped 8 bases and J dropped 8; count of bases not matched to a gene: 10. Germline V gene lookup returns CDR1 MNHNY and CDR2 SVGAGI (reference sequence). This CDR3 is built from 15 residues. CDR3 DNA: TGTGCCAGCCGAAACAGGGGGCGCGAGGATTCACCCCTCCACTTT. The encoded protein is CASRNRGREDSPLHF.

The CDR3 region has the DNA TGTGCCAGTAGTATGATCGGTCAGCCCCAGCATTTT. Encoded protein: CASSMIGQPQHF. This sequence joins TRBV19 and TRBJ1-5; D remains unclear. Germline assignment: CDR1 LNHDA and CDR2 SQIVND (reference sequence). The CDR3 totals 12 residues. V was cut by 3 bases and J by 6 bases, with 6 bases left in between. Looking up the rest from reference TRBV19 and TRBJ1-5 gives the full variable domain: DGGITQSPKYLFRKEGQNVTLSCEQNLNHDAMYWYRQDPGQGLRLIYYSQIVNDFQKGDIAEGYSVSREKKESFPLTVTSAQKNPTAFYLCASSMIGQPQHFGDGTRLSIL.

V gene TRBV6-6 combines with J gene TRBJ1-6; no reliable D call. The CDR3 extends over 13 amino acids. V gave up 7 bases and J gave up 8 bases, with 12 bases separating them. Germline assignment: CDR1 MNHNY and CDR2 SVGAGI (reference sequence). CDR3: CASMLADYSPLHF. The CDR3 DNA follows: TGTGCCAGCATGTTGGCGGATTATTCACCCCTCCACTTT.

V gene TRBV27 combines with J gene TRBJ2-3; 7 nucleotides align to TRBD2. This CDR3 has 15 amino acids. CDR1 MNHEY and CDR2 SMNVEV come from the germline V gene (reference sequence). V lost 5 bases to trimming and J lost 1 base; unmatched junction nucleotides: 6. CDR3 residues: CASSPLREGTDTQYF. The CDR3 DNA reads as TGTGCCAGCAGTCCCCTTCGGGAGGGCACAGATACGCAGTATTTT.

The V gene is TRBV7-2, the J gene TRBJ1-4; no clear D. The CDR3 sequence is 13 residues long. CDR1 is SGHTA, CDR2 FQGNSA, per germline. Trimming stripped 4 bases from V and 8 bases from J, with 11 bases between. The CDR3 bases are TGTGCCAGCAGCTCCGAAGTAAACGAAAAACTGTTTTTT. Protein sequence: CASSSEVNEKLFF.

The genes are TRBV10-2 and TRBJ1-2; D unclear. V lost 5 bases and J 7 bases, leaving 11 bases between the germline ends. The germline V gene encodes CDR1 WSHSY and CDR2 SAAADI. This CDR3 is built from 12 residues. The CDR3 loop reads CASSSFLRGYTF. CDR3 DNA: TGCGCCAGCAGTTCATTCCTACGTGGCTACACCTTC.

This rearrangement joins TRBV15 to TRBJ2-1; TRBD2 might be the D (6 bases). The CDR3 covers 18 residues. In germline, CDR1 is LNHNV, CDR2 YYDKDF (reference sequence). V lost 1 base, J lost 1 base, and 17 bases lay in between. The chain's CDR3 is CATSRASLRGGSYNEQFF. CDR3 nucleotide sequence: TGTGCCACCAGCAGAGCCTCCCTACGGGGAGGTTCCTACAATGAGCAGTTCTTC. Filled out from reference TRBV15 and TRBJ2-1, the complete variable domain reads DAMVIQNPRYQVTQFGKPVTLSCSQTLNHNVMYWYQQKSSQAPKLLFHYYDKDFNNEADTPDNFQSRRPNTSFCFLDIRSPGLGDTAMYLCATSRASLRGGSYNEQFFGPGTRLTVL.

J is TRBJ2-7 and V is TRBV27; TRBD2 aligns across 14 bases. This CDR3 has 16 residues. CDR1 is MNHEY and CDR2 is SMNVEV in the germline V gene (reference sequence). J was trimmed by 3 bases and V by 5 bases; bases with no gene match: 6. The DNA of the CDR3 is TGTGCCAGCAGTCCCGGACTAGCGGGGGGCCTCTACGAGCAGTACTTC. Translating gives CASSPGLAGGLYEQYF.

This clone has just a few counts. V gene TRBV7-8 combines with J gene TRBJ1-1; D is possibly TRBD1 (5 bases). The V gene lost 3 bases and the J gene lost 1 base, with 12 bases spanning the gap. The CDR3 contains 15 residues. Germline V gene sequence: CDR1 SGHVS, CDR2 FQNEAQ. This chain's CDR3 is CASSFGGSRNTEAFF. The CDR3 DNA reads as TGTGCCAGCAGCTTTGGGGGGAGTAGGAACACTGAAGCTTTCTTT.

The chain is built from TRBV5-1 and TRBJ2-2, with TRBD1 matching 8 bases. Germline lookup yields CDR1 SGHRS and CDR2 YFSETQ. CDR3 length: 13 amino acids. The trim removed 2 bases at V and 6 bases at J, leaving 0 bases unmatched. The CDR3 DNA follows: TGCGCCAGCAGCTTACAGGGGGCCGGGGAGCTGTTTTTT. Its translation is CASSLQGAGELFF.

The chain joins TRBV6-5 to TRBJ2-7, with D perhaps TRBD1 (5 bases). Trimming took 6 bases from V and 0 from J, leaving 15 bases between them. CDR1 and CDR2 from the germline V gene are MNHEY and SVGAGI. CDR3 length: 15 amino acids. This chain's CDR3 is CASSRDDTGSYEQYF. The CDR3 region has the DNA TGTGCCAGCAGCCGAGACGACACAGGCTCCTACGAGCAGTACTTC.

This chain connects TRBV5-1 to TRBJ2-3, with 8 bases lining up with TRBD2. Germline CDR1 is SGHRS and CDR2 is YFSETQ. J was trimmed by 2 bases and V by 1 base; bases with no gene match: 12. The CDR3 is 18 amino acids. The CDR3 bases are TGCGCCAGCAGCTTGTCAGGGTTCGAAGCGGGAGCCACAGATACGCAGTATTTT. Translation gives CASSLSGFEAGATDTQYF.